This TCR beta chain is drawn from a study of cytomegalovirus exposure and HLA in healthy donors. The study, taken as a whole, reports: In a later analysis, the majority of CMV-associated beta chains seemingly showed HLA restriction. Within an earlier analysis, most TCR beta V segments proved productive either about 90% or about 30% of the time. It is likely that the observed cluster of highly shared sequence variants was a sequencing artifact.

The CDR3 length is 12 residues. Trimming stripped 3 bases from V and 11 bases from J, with 9 bases between. Germline CDR1 and CDR2: SGHNT and YYREEE (reference sequence). The primer mix had 60 Vbeta and 13 Jbeta primers. The method was immunoSEQ multiplex PCR; TCRdb's version includes in-frame clones alone and lacks a portion of them. The table has around 190,000 clones, roughly four fifths seen once. As regards this clone: As yet, its antigen is unknown.

The rearrangement joins TRBV5-4 to TRBJ1-6; no reliable D call. The TCR comes from a woman aged 25 to 39 in good health and CMV-seropositive. Sequenced material: PBMCs. CDR3 DNA: TGTGCCAGCAGCTCGGGCGGGGCACCCCTCCACTTT. Protein product: CASSSGGAPLHF.